A selection of T cell receptor beta chains follows, all from one sample in a study of T-cell memory formation after mild COVID-19. TCRdb processed the 5' RACE reads anew with MiXCR; each CDR3 protein has one entry. The sample shows 290,000 or so distinct CDR3 sequences, 15% to 20% of them seen only once. The specimen was PBMCs or a T cell subset sorted from them (not recorded which). The receptor source for this set is a man between 18 and 29 years old who had mild COVID-19 (a few samples of this study predate the infection). Cell type and time point are not known. Both conserved end residues are part of each CDR3. The D gene is left open where the match is weak. A row's size may be missing; if present it is once, few, many or a size class.

V gene	J gene	clone size	D gene	CDR3 protein	CDR3 DNA
TRBV29-1	TRBJ2-5	NA	NA	CSVRVQGGRETQYF	TGCAGCGTTAGGGTACAGGGTGGTCGAGAGACCCAGTACTTC
TRBV11-2	TRBJ2-1	few	TRBD1	CASSLLYSGQGYNEQFF	TGTGCCAGCAGCTTACTATACTCGGGACAGGGGTACAATGAGCAGTTCTTC
TRBV24-1	TRBJ1-1	few	TRBD1	CATSDLPLDRVRAEAFF	TGTGCCACCAGTGATTTGCCGCTCGACAGGGTAAGAGCTGAAGCTTTCTTT
TRBV11-2	TRBJ1-2	NA	TRBD1	CASSLSTGSYGYTF	TGTGCCAGCAGCTTATCGACAGGGTCCTATGGCTACACCTTC
TRBV20-1	TRBJ2-5	NA	TRBD1	CSADDRGRETQYF	TGCAGTGCCGACGACAGGGGGCGAGAGACCCAGTACTTC
TRBV7-3	TRBJ2-3	NA	TRBD2	CASSPSGGGTTSTDTQYF	TGTGCCAGCAGCCCCTCGGGCGGGGGGACTACTAGCACAGATACGCAGTATTTT
TRBV10-2	TRBJ2-3	few	NA	CASSLGPTPDTQYF	TGCGCCAGCAGCCTGGGGCCCACCCCAGATACGCAGTATTTT
TRBV19	TRBJ1-1	NA	NA	CASTRSGATEAFF	TGTGCCAGTACCCGTTCGGGGGCCACTGAAGCTTTCTTT
TRBV5-1	TRBJ1-2	NA	NA	CASSFQGGYTF	TGCGCCAGCAGCTTCCAGGGGGGCTACACCTTC
TRBV7-2	TRBJ2-5	NA	NA	CASSLAAGTQYF	TGTGCCAGCAGCTTAGCGGCGGGGACCCAGTACTTC
TRBV20-1	TRBJ2-7	few	TRBD1	CSARDEVDRGTYEQYF	TGCAGTGCTAGAGATGAGGTGGACAGGGGCACCTACGAGCAGTACTTC
TRBV2	TRBJ1-1	NA	NA	CASTRGLSIEAFF	TGTGCCAGCACCAGGGGCCTCTCGATTGAAGCTTTCTTT
TRBV9	TRBJ2-3	NA	NA	CASSVASSRPSTDTQYF	TGTGCCAGCAGCGTAGCTTCTAGCCGCCCTAGCACAGATACGCAGTATTTT
TRBV3-1	TRBJ2-1	few	TRBD2	CASRTTSGGGEQFF	TGTGCCAGCAGAACGACTAGCGGGGGAGGTGAGCAGTTCTTC
TRBV13	TRBJ2-2	few	TRBD2	CASRKLAGYAGELFF	TGTGCCAGCCGGAAACTAGCGGGGTACGCCGGGGAGCTGTTTTTT
TRBV5-1	TRBJ2-4	NA	NA	CASSAGQQNIQYF	TGCGCCAGCAGCGCCGGACAGCAAAACATTCAGTACTTC
TRBV4-2	TRBJ2-5	many	NA	CASSPTGQETQYF	TGTGCCAGCAGCCCGACAGGCCAAGAGACCCAGTACTTC
TRBV20-1	TRBJ2-3	few	NA	CSATWRTGGDTQYF	TGCAGTGCTACGTGGCGGACCGGAGGGGATACGCAGTATTTT
TRBV5-1	TRBJ2-5	NA	TRBD2	CASSIAGGSQETQYF	TGCGCCAGCAGCATAGCGGGGGGCTCCCAAGAGACCCAGTACTTC
TRBV20-1	TRBJ1-1	few	TRBD1	CSARKPGGFALGTEAFF	TGCAGTGCCAGAAAGCCAGGGGGCTTCGCGTTAGGCACTGAAGCTTTCTTT
TRBV5-1	TRBJ1-2	NA	NA	CASSFGQNGYTF	TGCGCCAGCAGCTTTGGCCAGAATGGCTACACCTTC
TRBV4-2	TRBJ2-3	few	TRBD1	CASSQVPGGSRTDTQYF	TGTGCCAGCAGCCAAGTCCCAGGGGGCTCTAGAACAGATACGCAGTATTTT